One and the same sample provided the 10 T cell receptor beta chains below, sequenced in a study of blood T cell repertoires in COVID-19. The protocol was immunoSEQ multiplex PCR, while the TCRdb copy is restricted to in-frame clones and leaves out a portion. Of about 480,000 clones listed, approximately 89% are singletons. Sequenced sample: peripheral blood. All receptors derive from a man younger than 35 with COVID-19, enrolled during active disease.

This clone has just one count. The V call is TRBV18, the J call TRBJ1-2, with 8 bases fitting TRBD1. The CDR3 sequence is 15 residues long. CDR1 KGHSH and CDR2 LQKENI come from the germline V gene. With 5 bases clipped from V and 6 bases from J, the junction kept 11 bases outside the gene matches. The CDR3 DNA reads TGTGCCAGCTCAGCTCTCCCGGGACAGGCGGATGGCTACACCTTC. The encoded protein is CASSALPGQADGYTF.

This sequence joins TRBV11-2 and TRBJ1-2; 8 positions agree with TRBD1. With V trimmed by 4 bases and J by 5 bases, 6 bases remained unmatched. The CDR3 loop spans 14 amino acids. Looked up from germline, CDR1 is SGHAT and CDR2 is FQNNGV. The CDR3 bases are TGTGCCAGCAGCTCGCGGACAGGGACATATGGCTACACCTTC. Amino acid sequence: CASSSRTGTYGYTF.

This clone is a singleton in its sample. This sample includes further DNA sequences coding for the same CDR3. In DNA, the CDR3 is TGTGCCAGCAGTTTCCATCTAGCGGAGCTAACCTACGAGCAGTACTTC. The encoded protein is CASSFHLAELTYEQYF. The chain combines TRBV28 with TRBJ2-7, with 7 bases fitting TRBD2. Germline loops: CDR1 MDHEN, CDR2 SYDVKM. The V gene end was trimmed by 3 bases and the J gene end by 2 bases; junction bases not matched to a gene: 10. The CDR3 totals 16 residues.

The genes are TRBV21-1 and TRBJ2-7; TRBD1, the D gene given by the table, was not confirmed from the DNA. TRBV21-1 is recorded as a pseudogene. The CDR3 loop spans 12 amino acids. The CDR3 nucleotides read TGTGCCAGCAGCTTCCCAGGGGCCGAGCAGTACTTC. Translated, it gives CASSFPGAEQYF.

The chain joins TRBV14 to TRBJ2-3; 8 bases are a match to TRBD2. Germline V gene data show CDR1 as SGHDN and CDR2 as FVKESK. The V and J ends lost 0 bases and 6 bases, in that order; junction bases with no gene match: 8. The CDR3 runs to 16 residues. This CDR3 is CASSQDISGSKDTQYF. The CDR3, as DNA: TGTGCCAGCAGCCAAGATATCAGCGGGAGTAAGGATACGCAGTATTTT.

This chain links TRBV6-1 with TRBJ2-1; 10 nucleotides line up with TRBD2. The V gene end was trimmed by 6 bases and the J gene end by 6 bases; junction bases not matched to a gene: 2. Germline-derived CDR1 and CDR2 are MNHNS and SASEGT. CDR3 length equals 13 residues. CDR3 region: CASRAGGINEQFF. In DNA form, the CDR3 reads TGTGCCAGCAGAGCGGGAGGGATCAATGAGCAGTTCTTC.

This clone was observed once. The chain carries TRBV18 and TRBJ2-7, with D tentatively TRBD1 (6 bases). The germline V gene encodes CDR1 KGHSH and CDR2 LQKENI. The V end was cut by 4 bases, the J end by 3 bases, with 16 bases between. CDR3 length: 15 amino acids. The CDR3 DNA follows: TGTGCCAGCTCACTACGGGACACCCTAGGCTACGAGCAGTACTTC. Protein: CASSLRDTLGYEQYF. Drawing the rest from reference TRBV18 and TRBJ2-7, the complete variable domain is NAGVMQNPRHLVRRRGQEARLRCSPMKGHSHVYWYRQLPEEGLKFMVYLQKENIIDESGMPKERFSAEFPKEGPSILRIQQVVRGDSAAYFCASSLRDTLGYEQYFGPGTRLTVT.

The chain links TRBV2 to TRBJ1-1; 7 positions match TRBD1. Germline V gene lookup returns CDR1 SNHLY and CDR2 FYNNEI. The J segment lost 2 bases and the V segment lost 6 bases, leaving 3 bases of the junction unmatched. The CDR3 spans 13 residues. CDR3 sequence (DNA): TGTGCCAGCAGCGGGGACAGAAACACTGAAGCTTTCTTT. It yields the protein CASSGDRNTEAFF.

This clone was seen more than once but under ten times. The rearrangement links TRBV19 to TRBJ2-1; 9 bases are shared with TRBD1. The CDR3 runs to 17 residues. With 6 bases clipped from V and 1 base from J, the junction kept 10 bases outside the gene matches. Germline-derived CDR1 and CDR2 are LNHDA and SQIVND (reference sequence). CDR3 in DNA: TGTGCCAGTAGGGGACAGGGATCAAAGAGGTCCTACAATGAGCAGTTCTTC. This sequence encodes CASRGQGSKRSYNEQFF.

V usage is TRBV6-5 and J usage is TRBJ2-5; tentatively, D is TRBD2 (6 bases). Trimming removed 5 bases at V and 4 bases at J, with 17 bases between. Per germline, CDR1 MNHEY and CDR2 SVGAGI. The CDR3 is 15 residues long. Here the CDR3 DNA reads TGTGCCAGCAGTCCCCCGGGTCGGGGGAGAGAGACCCAGTACTTC. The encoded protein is CASSPPGRGRETQYF.